The rows below give T cell receptor beta chains drawn from one sample of a study of CXCR3-negative and CXCR3-positive naive CD8 T cells. From the 5' RACE reads, TCRdb lists one entry per CDR3 protein and no DNA. The sample data list around 63,000 distinct CDR3 sequences. Input material: naive CXCR3+ CD8+ T cells from blood. Receptors originate from a human donor in good health. Some clones in this sample may be carry-over from other donors' samples. CDR3s include the opening cysteine and the closing phenylalanine or tryptophan.

V gene: TRBV20-1
J gene: TRBJ2-1
CDR3 protein: CSARGLTSYNEQFF

V gene: TRBV11-2
J gene: TRBJ1-1
CDR3 protein: CASSLGRDVAPTEAFF

V gene: TRBV19
J gene: TRBJ2-3
CDR3 protein: CASSIAPLAGPDTQYF

V gene: TRBV15
J gene: TRBJ2-1
CDR3 protein: CATSSDQHNEQFF

V gene: TRBV20-1
J gene: TRBJ2-3
CDR3 protein: CSAREYRGSTDTQYF

V gene: TRBV27
J gene: TRBJ2-7
CDR3 protein: CASSLLGPGEQYF

V gene: TRBV6-5
J gene: TRBJ1-4
CDR3 protein: CASSSTGGINEKLFF

V gene: TRBV7-9
J gene: TRBJ1-1
CDR3 protein: CASSPATGGGRSTEAFF

V gene: TRBV6-6
J gene: TRBJ2-1
CDR3 protein: CASSPNTGQFNEQFF

V gene: TRBV28
J gene: TRBJ2-3
CDR3 protein: CASSSPADTQYF

V gene: TRBV28
J gene: TRBJ2-7
CDR3 protein: CASSFKRATYEQYF

V gene: TRBV4-3
J gene: TRBJ2-2
CDR3 protein: CASSQIVGELFF

V gene: TRBV6-6
J gene: TRBJ2-7
CDR3 protein: CASTSGGSYEQYF

V gene: TRBV4-3
J gene: TRBJ2-7
CDR3 protein: CASSQDRGDGWEQYF

V gene: TRBV6-4
J gene: TRBJ2-3
CDR3 protein: CASSDRPDADTQYF

V gene: TRBV6-6
J gene: TRBJ1-4
CDR3 protein: CATEQGTNEKLFF

V gene: TRBV3-1
J gene: TRBJ1-5
CDR3 protein: CASSQDRDRHQPQHF

V gene: TRBV20-1
J gene: TRBJ2-6
CDR3 protein: CSASPRASGANVLTF

V gene: TRBV15
J gene: TRBJ2-1
CDR3 protein: CATSRYPGDEQFF

V gene: TRBV5-1
J gene: TRBJ2-7
CDR3 protein: CASSFGPETYEQYF

V gene: TRBV12-5
J gene: TRBJ1-1
CDR3 protein: CASGLSDMGQGSEAFF

V gene: TRBV12-5
J gene: TRBJ2-2
CDR3 protein: CASGFWENTGELFF

V gene: TRBV11-1
J gene: TRBJ1-6
CDR3 protein: CASSRKGNNSPLHF

V gene: TRBV7-2
J gene: TRBJ2-3
CDR3 protein: CASSLAGLAGFGDTQYF

V gene: TRBV6-2/TRBV6-3
J gene: TRBJ2-7
CDR3 protein: CASSFTSSHEQYF

V gene: TRBV28
J gene: TRBJ2-1
CDR3 protein: CASSLAGFNEQFF

V gene: TRBV12-3/TRBV12-4
J gene: TRBJ2-1
CDR3 protein: CASRGTSAYNEQFF

V gene: TRBV9
J gene: TRBJ1-1
CDR3 protein: CASSRREGTEAFF

V gene: TRBV6-4
J gene: TRBJ2-1
CDR3 protein: CASSVLAEGGNEQFF

V gene: TRBV27
J gene: TRBJ2-2
CDR3 protein: CASSFLTVNTGELFF

V gene: TRBV12-3/TRBV12-4
J gene: TRBJ1-6
CDR3 protein: CASSRGQGSSPLHF

V gene: TRBV7-9
J gene: TRBJ2-5
CDR3 protein: CASSLSRGRETQYF

V gene: TRBV29-1
J gene: TRBJ2-1
CDR3 protein: CSVELERTIYNEQFF

V gene: TRBV29-1
J gene: TRBJ2-6
CDR3 protein: CSVEDRSGYSGANVLTF

V gene: TRBV29-1
J gene: TRBJ2-7
CDR3 protein: CSVVVQGREQYF